A selection of T cell receptor beta chains follows, all from one sample in a study of PD-1 blockade in classical Hodgkin lymphoma. The method was immunoSEQ multiplex PCR; TCRdb's version includes in-frame clones alone and lacks a portion of them. The sample lists under 8,500 clones; around 86% were seen once. The sample here was CD4+ T cells from blood, taken before the fourth cycle of nivolumab. The receptors were sampled from a human donor with classical Hodgkin lymphoma. The CDR3 runs from the conserved cysteine through the conserved F or W.

v_call	j_call	cdr3_aa
TRBV14	TRBJ2-3	CASSQDRAAGTDTQYF
TRBV4-1	TRBJ1-1	CASSVRPEVAEAFF
TRBV7-2	TRBJ1-1	CASSLAQNWVSFF
TRBV21-1	TRBJ1-2	CASSKQTF
TRBV5-4	TRBJ2-3	CASSLLGPPPRTDTQYF
TRBV23-1	TRBJ2-7	CATKLNEQYF
TRBV18	TRBJ2-7	CASSPLRQGSSYEQYF
TRBV6-1	TRBJ1-1	CASRVWEYNEAFF
TRBV5-4	TRBJ2-3	CASSSVFTDTQYF
TRBV29-1	TRBJ2-5	CSVGYAAQETQYF
TRBV5-1	TRBJ1-3	CASSLATGTSGNTIYF
TRBV6-1	TRBJ2-7	CASSEVPDRTYEQYF
TRBV12-5	TRBJ2-7	CASGLAIGTAAYEQYF
TRBV6-1	TRBJ2-7	CASSASGGAYEQYF
TRBV7-2	TRBJ2-1	CASSPTGTRSNEQFF
TRBV14	TRBJ2-7	CASSQGPAVFYEQYF
TRBV7-2	TRBJ2-1	CASSRDFWNEQFF
TRBV5-5	TRBJ2-2	CASSLLGKNTGELFF
TRBV7-6	TRBJ2-3	CASSSTGVRTDTQYF
TRBV6-5	TRBJ1-1	CASSYDPWGLNTEAFF
TRBV19	TRBJ1-1	CASSLTYRGTEAFF
TRBV19	TRBJ2-3	CASSPHGGGGTSTDTQYF
TRBV2	TRBJ1-5	CASSRTGYSNQPQHF
TRBV5-6	TRBJ2-7	CASSGTGTGGLYEQYF
TRBV7-8	TRBJ1-5	CASSLSSNQPQHF
TRBV5-1	TRBJ2-1	CASSLAAGSSYNEQFF
TRBV10-3	TRBJ2-7	CAITHRGMDEQYF
TRBV29-1	TRBJ1-1	CSGGGGATEAFF
TRBV29-1	TRBJ1-2	CSVEVIRDYGYTF
TRBV7-2	TRBJ1-2	CASSLVSGFGYTF
TRBV20-1	TRBJ2-7	CSAGQGDEQYF
TRBV5-4	TRBJ1-5	CASSLEGSNQPQHF
TRBV21-1	TRBJ1-4	CASSKNRTGRELFF
TRBV4-1	TRBJ2-3	CASSQEALGTSGGTDTQYF
TRBV5-1	TRBJ1-6	CASSWTRDSYNSPLHF